The clone carrying this T cell receptor beta chain was picked up many times. Antigen specificity is unknown. The sample is drawn from a study of T-cell reconstitution after alpha-beta-depleted transplantation in children. Between the trimmed V and J ends, which lost 6 bases and 1 base, there was a span of 16 bases. CDR3 length: 16 residues. Preparation of the TCRbeta library involved a method that used unique molecular identifiers. TCRdb re-derived calls from the PCR reads in MiXCR, one entry per CDR3 protein. The sample has 550,000 to 600,000 distinct CDR3 sequences, under 25% seen once; the top ten hold less than 15%. Study outcomes and limitations: By about two months after transplant, alpha-beta T cells reportedly arose from several hundred graft clones that had expanded. T-cell counts and diversity at one year post-transplant came mainly from newly produced T cells.

Specimen: PBMCs, mostly from graft donor cells, collected 360 days after TCRalphabeta/CD19-depleted stem cell transplant. This chain uses TRBV12-3 or TRBV12-4 with TRBJ2-4, with D tentatively TRBD1 or TRBD2 (5 bases each). The TCR sequence derives from a boy less than two years old who had a stem cell transplant for acute myeloid leukemia, so the T cells may come from the graft donor. The CDR3 loop is CASRAWGMKAKNIQYF. The CDR3 DNA is TGTGCCAGCAGGGCCTGGGGGATGAAGGCCAAAAACATTCAGTACTTC.